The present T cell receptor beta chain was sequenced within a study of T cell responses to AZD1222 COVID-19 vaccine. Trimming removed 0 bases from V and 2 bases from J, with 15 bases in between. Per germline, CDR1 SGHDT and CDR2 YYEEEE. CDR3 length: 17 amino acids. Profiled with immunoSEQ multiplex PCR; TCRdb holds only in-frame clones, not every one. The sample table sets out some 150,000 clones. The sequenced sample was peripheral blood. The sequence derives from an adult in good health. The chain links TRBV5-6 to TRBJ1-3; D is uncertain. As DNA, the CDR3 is TGTGCCAGCAGCTTGGTCAGTGAGGGATGGGCTGGAAACACCATATATTTT. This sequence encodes CASSLVSEGWAGNTIYF. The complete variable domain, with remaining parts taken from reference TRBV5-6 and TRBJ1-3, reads DAGVTQSPTHLIKTRGQQVTLRCSPKSGHDTVSWYQQALGQGPQFIFQYYEEEERQRGNFPDRFSGHQFPNYSSELNVNALLLGDSALYLCASSLVSEGWAGNTIYFGEGSWLTVV.